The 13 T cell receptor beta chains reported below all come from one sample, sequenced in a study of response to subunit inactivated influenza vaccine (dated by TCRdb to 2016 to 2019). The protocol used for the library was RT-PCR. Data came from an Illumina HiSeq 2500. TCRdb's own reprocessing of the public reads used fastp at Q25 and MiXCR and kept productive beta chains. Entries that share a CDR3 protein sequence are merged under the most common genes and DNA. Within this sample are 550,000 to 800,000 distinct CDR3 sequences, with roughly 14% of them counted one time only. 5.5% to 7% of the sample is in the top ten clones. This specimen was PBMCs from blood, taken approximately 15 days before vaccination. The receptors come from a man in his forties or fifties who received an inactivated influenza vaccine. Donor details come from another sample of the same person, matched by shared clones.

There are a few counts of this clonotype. CDR3 nucleotides: TGCGCCAGCAGCTTATCCGAGTCGGTCGGGGAGCTGTTTTTT. This encodes CASSLSESVGELFF. The chain recombines TRBV4-1 with TRBJ2-2; D is unresolved. Germline assignment: CDR1 MGHRA and CDR2 YSYEKL. V was trimmed by 5 bases and J by 7 bases, leaving 14 bases between them. The CDR3 is 14 amino acids.

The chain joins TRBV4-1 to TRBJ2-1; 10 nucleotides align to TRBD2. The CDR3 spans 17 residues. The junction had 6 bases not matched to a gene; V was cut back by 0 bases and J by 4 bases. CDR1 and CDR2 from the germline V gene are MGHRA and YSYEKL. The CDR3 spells CASSQDGAGGPYNEQFF. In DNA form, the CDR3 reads TGCGCCAGCAGCCAAGATGGAGCGGGGGGGCCGTACAATGAGCAGTTCTTC.

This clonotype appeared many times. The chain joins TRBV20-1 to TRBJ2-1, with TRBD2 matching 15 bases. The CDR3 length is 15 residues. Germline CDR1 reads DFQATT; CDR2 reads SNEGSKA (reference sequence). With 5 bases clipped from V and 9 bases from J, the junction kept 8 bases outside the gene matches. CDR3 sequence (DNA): TGCAGTGCTTACTCCGGACTAGCGGGGGGGACTGAGCAGTTCTTC. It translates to CSAYSGLAGGTEQFF.

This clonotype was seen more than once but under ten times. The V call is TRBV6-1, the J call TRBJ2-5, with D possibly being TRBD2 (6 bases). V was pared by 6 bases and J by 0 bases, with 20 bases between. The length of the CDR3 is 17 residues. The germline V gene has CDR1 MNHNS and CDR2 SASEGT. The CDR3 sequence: CASRRGIGRGNQETQYF. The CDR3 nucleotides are TGTGCCAGCAGACGCGGAATCGGGCGGGGCAACCAAGAGACCCAGTACTTC.

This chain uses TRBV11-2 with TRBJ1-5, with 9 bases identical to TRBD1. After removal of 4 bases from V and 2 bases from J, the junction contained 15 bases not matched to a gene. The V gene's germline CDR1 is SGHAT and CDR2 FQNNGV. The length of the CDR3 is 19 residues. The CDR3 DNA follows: TGTGCCAGCAGCTCAAAAACCGGGACAGGGTCGATTCGCAATCAGCCCCAGCATTTT. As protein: CASSSKTGTGSIRNQPQHF.

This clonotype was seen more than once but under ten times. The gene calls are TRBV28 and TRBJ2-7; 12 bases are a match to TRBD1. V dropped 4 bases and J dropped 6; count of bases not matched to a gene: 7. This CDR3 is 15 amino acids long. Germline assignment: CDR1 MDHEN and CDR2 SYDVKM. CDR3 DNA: TGTGCCAGCAGTTCCACCCGGGACAGGGGGCGCGAGCAGTACTTC. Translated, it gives CASSSTRDRGREQYF.

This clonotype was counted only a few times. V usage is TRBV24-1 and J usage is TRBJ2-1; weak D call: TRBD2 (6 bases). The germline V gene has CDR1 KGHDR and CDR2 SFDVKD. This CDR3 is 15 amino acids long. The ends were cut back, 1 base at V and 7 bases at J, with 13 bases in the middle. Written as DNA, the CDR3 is TGTGCCACCAGTGATTTCGGGGGAATCACAAATGAGCAGTTCTTC. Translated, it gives CATSDFGGITNEQFF.

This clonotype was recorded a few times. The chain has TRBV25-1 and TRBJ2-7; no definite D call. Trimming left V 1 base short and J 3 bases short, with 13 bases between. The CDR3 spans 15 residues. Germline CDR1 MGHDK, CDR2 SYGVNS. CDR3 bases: TGTGCCAGCAGTGAATCCGGCTCGGTTCACTACGAGCAGTACTTC. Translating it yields CASSESGSVHYEQYF.

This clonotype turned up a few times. In DNA form, the CDR3 reads TGCGCCAGCAGCTCGCAAACGACAGGGGGCTATGGCTACACCTTC. Its translation is CASSSQTTGGYGYTF. This chain links TRBV5-1 with TRBJ1-2; the match to TRBD1 covers 9 bases. Germline V gene data show CDR1 as SGHRS and CDR2 as YFSETQ. This CDR3 is 15 amino acids long. The V segment lost 3 bases and the J segment 4 bases; nucleotides outside the gene matches: 7.

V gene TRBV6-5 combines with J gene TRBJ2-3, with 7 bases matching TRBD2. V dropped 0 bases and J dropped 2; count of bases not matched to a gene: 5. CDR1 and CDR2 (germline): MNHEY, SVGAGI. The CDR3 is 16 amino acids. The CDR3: CASSYSPSGHTDTQYF. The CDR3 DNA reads TGTGCCAGCAGTTACTCTCCTAGCGGACACACAGATACGCAGTATTTT.

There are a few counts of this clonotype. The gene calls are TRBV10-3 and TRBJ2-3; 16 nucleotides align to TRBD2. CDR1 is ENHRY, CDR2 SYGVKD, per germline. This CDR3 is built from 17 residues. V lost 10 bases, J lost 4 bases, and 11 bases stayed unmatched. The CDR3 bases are TGTGCCACGACCGGGACTAGCGGGGGGGCCCTATCAGATACGCAGTATTTT. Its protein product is CATTGTSGGALSDTQYF.

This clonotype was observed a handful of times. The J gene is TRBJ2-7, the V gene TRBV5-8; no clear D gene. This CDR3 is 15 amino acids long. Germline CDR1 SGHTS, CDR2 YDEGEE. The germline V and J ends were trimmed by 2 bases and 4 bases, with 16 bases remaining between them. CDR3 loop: CASSFRVTELYEQYF. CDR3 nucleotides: TGTGCCAGCAGCTTCCGGGTAACGGAATTGTACGAGCAGTACTTC.

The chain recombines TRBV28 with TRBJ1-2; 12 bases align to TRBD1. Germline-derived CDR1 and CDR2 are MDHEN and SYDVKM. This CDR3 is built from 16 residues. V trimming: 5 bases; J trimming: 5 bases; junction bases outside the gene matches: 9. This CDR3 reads CASSPPPGQGAYGYTF. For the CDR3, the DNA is TGTGCCAGCAGTCCCCCCCCGGGACAGGGGGCTTATGGCTACACCTTC.